Listed here is a single T cell receptor (beta chain). The data stem from a study of CD8 T cells in Susac syndrome. RNA in amounts of roughly 0.5 to 1 ug was reverse transcribed with random hexamers. Across 54 Vbeta and 13 Jbeta, TCR beta CDR3 was amplified with immunoSEQ multiplex PCR. In TCRdb, the immunoSEQ multiplex PCR reads were re-called with MiXCR into one record per CDR3 protein. Here the sample spans tens of thousands of distinct CDR3 sequences, 93% being singletons. Negative isolation yielded the CD8+ and CD4+ T cells, while FACS enriched the TEMRA cells. This sequence was found in a human donor in good health. Specimen: CD8+ T cells from PBMCs.

The CDR3 sequence: CATSDLEDYGYTF. CDR3 in DNA: TGTGCCACCAGTGATTTGGAAGACTATGGCTACACCTTC. This chain uses TRBV24-1 with TRBJ1-2, with no clear D. The V gene lost 0 bases and the J gene lost 3 bases, with 4 bases spanning the gap. CDR1 and CDR2 from the germline V gene are KGHDR and SFDVKD. This CDR3 is 13 amino acids long.